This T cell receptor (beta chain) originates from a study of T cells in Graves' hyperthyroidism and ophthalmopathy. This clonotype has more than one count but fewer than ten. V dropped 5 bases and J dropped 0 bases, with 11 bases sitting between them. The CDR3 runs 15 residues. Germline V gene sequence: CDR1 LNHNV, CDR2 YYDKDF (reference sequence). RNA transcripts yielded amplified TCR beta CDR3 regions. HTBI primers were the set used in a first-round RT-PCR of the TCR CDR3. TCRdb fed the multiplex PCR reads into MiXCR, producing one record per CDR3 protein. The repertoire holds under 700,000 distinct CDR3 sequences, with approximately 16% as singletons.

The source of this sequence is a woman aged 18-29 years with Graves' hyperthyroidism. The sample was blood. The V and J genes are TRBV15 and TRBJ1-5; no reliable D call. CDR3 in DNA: TGTGCCACCAGCTCTAGCCCCAATAGCAATCAGCCCCAGCATTTT. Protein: CATSSSPNSNQPQHF.